This TCR beta chain comes out of a study of CD4 T cells in relation to SARS-CoV-2 and coronaviruses. The study's findings and limits: In roughly 65% of donors, memory CD4+ clonotypes crossrecognized SARS-CoV-2 and at least one common cold coronavirus spike.

CD4+ T cells from unexposed donors were obtained before the COVID-19 pandemic (2011-2018). A word on this clone: The antigen is undetermined.

Germline V CDR1 and CDR2: MDHEN, SYDVKM. The CDR3 totals 12 residues. Uncultured naive and memory CD4+ T cells supplied DNA for deep TCR-beta sequencing. TCRdb keeps only in-frame clones here, not all; method: immunoSEQ multiplex PCR. Here the sample spans 65,000 or so clones, 85% to 95% being singletons. Sequenced material: naive CD4+ T cells from PBMCs. The subset here: naive CD4+ T cells isolated by negative enrichment. The rearrangement links TRBV28 to TRBJ2-1; TRBD1 matches 9 bases. The receptor's source is a human donor in good health. The CDR3: CGTGTGSLSGFF. The CDR3 region has the DNA TGTGGGACCGGGACAGGGTCTCTAAGCGGGTTCTTC.